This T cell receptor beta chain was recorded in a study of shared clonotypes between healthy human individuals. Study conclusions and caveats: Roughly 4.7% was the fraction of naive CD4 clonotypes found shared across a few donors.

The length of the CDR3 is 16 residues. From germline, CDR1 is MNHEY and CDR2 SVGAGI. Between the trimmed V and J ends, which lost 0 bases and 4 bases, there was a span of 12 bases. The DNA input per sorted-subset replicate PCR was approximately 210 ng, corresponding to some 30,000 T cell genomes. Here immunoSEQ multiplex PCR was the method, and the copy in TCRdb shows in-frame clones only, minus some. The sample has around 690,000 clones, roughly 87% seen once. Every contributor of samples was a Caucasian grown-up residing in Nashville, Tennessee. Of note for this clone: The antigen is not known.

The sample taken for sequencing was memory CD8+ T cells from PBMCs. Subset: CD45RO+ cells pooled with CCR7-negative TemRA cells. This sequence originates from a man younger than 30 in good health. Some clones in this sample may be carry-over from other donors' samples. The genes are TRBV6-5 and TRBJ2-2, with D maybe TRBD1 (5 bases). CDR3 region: CASSYSGRSFTGELFF. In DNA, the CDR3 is TGTGCCAGCAGTTACTCGGGGCGGTCGTTCACCGGGGAGCTGTTTTTT.